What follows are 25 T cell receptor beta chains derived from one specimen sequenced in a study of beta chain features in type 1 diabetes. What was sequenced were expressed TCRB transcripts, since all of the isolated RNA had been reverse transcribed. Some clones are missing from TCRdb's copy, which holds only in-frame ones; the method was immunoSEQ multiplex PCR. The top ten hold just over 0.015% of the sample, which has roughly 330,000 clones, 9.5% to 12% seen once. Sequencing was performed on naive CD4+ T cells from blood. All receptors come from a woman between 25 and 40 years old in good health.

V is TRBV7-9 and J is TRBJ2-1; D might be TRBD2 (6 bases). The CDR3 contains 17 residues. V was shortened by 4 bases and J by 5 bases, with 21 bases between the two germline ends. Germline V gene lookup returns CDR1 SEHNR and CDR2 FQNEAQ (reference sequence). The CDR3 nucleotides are TGTGCCAGCAGCTCCTTACATACCGGGACTGGAAACAATGAGCAGTTCTTC. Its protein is CASSSLHTGTGNNEQFF.

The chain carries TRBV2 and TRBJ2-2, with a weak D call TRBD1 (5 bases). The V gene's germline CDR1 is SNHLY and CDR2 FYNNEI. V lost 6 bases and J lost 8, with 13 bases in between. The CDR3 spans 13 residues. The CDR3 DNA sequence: TGTGCCAGCAGGGGGCGAATCACAGGGGAGCTGTTTTTT. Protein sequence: CASRGRITGELFF.

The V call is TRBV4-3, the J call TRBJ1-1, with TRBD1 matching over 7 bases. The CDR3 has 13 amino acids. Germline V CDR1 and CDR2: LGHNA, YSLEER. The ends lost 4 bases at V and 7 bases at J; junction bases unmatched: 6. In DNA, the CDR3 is TGCGCCAGCAGCCGACGGACAGGAGATGAAGCTTTCTTT. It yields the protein CASSRRTGDEAFF.

In DNA, the CDR3 is TGTGCCTGGAGTGTATGGCCCACTCGGGACACTGAAGCTTTCTTT. It codes for CAWSVWPTRDTEAFF. The chain employs TRBV30 and TRBJ1-1; D is undetermined. This CDR3 comprises 15 residues. Germline values: CDR1 GTSNPN, CDR2 SVGIG (reference sequence). V lost 0 bases and J lost 3, with 14 bases in between.

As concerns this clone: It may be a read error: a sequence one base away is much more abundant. The CDR3 here is CASSRTSGYNEQFF. CDR3 in DNA: TGTGCCAGCAGCAGGACTAGCGGCTACAATGAGCAGTTCTTC. This chain uses TRBV6-5 with TRBJ2-1, with 10 bases fitting TRBD2. The germline V gene has CDR1 MNHEY and CDR2 SVGAGI. The CDR3 spans 14 residues. Germline trimming cut 6 bases from V and 3 bases from J; bases unmatched to any gene: 2.

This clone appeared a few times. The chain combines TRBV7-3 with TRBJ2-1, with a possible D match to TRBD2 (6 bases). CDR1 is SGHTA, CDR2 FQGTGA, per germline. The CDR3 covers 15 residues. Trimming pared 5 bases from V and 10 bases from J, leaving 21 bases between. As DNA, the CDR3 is TGTGCCAGCAGCGCCATGGACGGGAGTGTTGAAGAGCAGTTCTTC. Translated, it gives CASSAMDGSVEEQFF.

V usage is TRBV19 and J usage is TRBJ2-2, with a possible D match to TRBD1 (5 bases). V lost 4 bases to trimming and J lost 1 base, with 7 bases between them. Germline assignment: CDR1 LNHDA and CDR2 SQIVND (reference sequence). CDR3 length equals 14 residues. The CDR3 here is CASSSRVNTGELFF. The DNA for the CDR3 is TGTGCCAGTAGTAGCAGGGTGAACACCGGGGAGCTGTTTTTT.

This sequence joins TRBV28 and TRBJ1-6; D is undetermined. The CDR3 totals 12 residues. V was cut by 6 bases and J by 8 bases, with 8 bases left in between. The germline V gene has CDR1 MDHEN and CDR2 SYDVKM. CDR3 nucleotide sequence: TGTGCCAGCAGAATGTCGGATTCACCCCTCCACTTT. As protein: CASRMSDSPLHF.

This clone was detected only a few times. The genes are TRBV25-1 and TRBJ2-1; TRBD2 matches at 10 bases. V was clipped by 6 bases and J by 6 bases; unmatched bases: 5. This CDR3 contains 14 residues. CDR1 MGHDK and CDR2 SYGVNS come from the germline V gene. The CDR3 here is CASRKSGRGNEQFF. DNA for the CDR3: TGTGCCAGCAGAAAGAGCGGGAGGGGCAATGAGCAGTTCTTC.

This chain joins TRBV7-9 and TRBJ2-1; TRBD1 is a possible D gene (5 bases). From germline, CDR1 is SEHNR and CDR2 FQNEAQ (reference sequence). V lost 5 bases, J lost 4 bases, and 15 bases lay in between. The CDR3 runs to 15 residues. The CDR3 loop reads CASSRSGNPYNEQFF. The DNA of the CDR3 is TGTGCCAGCAGCCGGTCAGGGAACCCGTACAATGAGCAGTTCTTC.

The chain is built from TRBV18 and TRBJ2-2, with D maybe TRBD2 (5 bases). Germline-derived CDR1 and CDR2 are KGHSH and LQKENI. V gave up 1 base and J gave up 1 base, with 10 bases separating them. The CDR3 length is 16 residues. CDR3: CASSPQTGLNTGELFF. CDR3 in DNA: TGTGCCAGCTCACCACAGACTGGACTGAACACCGGGGAGCTGTTTTTT.

The CDR3 is CASSPSTSGSEDTQYF. For the CDR3, the DNA is TGTGCCAGCAGCCCATCGACGAGCGGGAGCGAAGATACGCAGTATTTT. The chain recombines TRBV7-3 with TRBJ2-3; 8 positions agree with TRBD2. Trimming removed 5 bases from V and 5 bases from J; junction bases left unmatched: 12. Germline loops: CDR1 SGHTA, CDR2 FQGTGA. The CDR3 has 16 amino acids.

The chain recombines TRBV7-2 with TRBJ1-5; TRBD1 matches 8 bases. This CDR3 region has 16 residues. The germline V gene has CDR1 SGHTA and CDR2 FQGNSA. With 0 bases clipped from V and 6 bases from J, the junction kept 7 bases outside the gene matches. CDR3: CASSLAGSGTGQPQHF. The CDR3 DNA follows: TGTGCCAGCAGCTTAGCCGGCTCCGGGACAGGTCAGCCCCAGCATTTT.

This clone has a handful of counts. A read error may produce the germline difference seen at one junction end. For the CDR3, the DNA is TGTGCCTGGAGTGGGGTGCAGGGAAATCGGCCCCAGCATTTT. Protein sequence: CAWSGVQGNRPQHF. The chain carries TRBV30 and TRBJ1-5; D is perhaps TRBD1 (5 bases). Germline V lookup: CDR1 GTSNPN, CDR2 SVGIG (reference sequence). The CDR3 extends over 14 amino acids.

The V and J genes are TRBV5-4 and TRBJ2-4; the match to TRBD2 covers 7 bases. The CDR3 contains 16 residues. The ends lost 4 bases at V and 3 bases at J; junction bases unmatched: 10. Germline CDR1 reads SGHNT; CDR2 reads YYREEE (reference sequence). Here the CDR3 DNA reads TGTGCCAGCAGCAACCGGGGGAGCGGGAACAAAAACATTCAGTACTTC. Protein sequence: CASSNRGSGNKNIQYF. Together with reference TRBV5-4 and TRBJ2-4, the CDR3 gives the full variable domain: ETGVTQSPTHLIKTRGQQVTLRCSSQSGHNTVSWYQQALGQGPQFIFQYYREEENGRGNFPPRFSGLQFPNYSSELNVNALELDDSALYLCASSNRGSGNKNIQYFGAGTRLSVL.

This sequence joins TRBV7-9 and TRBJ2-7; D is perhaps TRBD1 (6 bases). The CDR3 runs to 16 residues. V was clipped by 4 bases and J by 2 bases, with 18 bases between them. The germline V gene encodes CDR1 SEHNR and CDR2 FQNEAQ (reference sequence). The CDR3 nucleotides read TGTGCCAGCAGCTCAAATCGAGGGGGTCTAACCTACGAGCAGTACTTC. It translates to CASSSNRGGLTYEQYF. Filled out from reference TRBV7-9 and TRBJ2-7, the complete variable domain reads DTGVSQNPRHKITKRGQNVTFRCDPISEHNRLYWYRQTLGQGPEFLTYFQNEAQLEKSRLLSDRFSAERPKGSFSTLEIQRTEQGDSAMYLCASSSNRGGLTYEQYFGPGTRLTVT.

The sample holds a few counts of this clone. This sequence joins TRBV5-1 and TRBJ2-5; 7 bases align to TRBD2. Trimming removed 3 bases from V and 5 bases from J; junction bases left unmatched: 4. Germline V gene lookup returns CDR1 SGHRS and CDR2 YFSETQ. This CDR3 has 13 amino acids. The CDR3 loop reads CASSSGGWETQYF. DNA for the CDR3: TGCGCCAGCAGCTCGGGAGGATGGGAGACCCAGTACTTC.

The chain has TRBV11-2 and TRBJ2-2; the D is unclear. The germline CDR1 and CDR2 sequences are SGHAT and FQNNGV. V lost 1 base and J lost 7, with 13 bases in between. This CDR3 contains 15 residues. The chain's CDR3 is CASSLGAGPSGELFF. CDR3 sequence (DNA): TGTGCCAGCAGCTTAGGCGCAGGCCCAAGCGGGGAGCTGTTTTTT.

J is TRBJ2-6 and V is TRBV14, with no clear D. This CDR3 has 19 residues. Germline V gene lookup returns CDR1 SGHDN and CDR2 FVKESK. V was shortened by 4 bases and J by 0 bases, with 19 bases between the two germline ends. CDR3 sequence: CASSRRQTNEPSGANVLTF. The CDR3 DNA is TGTGCCAGCAGCCGCAGGCAGACGAATGAACCCTCTGGGGCCAACGTCCTGACTTTC. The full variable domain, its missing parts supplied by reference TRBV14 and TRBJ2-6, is EAGVTQFPSHSVIEKGQTVTLRCDPISGHDNLYWYRRVMGKEIKFLLHFVKESKQDESGMPNNRFLAERTGGTYSTLKVQPAELEDSGVYFCASSRRQTNEPSGANVLTFGAGSRLTVL.

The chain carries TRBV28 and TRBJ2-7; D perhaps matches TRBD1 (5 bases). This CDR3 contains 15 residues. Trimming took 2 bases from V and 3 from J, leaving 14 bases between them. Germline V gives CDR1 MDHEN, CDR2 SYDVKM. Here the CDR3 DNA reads TGTGCCAGCAGTTTAATACGGCAGGGTATCTACGAGCAGTACTTC. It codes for CASSLIRQGIYEQYF.

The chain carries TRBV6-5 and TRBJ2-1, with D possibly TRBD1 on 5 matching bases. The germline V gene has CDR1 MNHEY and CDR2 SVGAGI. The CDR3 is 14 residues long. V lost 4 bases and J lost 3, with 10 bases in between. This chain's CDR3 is CASSFAGNYNEQFF. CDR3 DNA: TGTGCCAGCAGTTTTGCAGGGAACTACAATGAGCAGTTCTTC.

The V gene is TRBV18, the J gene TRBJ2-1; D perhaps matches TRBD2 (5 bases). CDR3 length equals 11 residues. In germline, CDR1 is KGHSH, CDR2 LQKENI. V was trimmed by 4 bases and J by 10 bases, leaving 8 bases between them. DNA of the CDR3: TGTGCCAGCTCACGACGGGGAGAGCAGTTCTTC. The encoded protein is CASSRRGEQFF.

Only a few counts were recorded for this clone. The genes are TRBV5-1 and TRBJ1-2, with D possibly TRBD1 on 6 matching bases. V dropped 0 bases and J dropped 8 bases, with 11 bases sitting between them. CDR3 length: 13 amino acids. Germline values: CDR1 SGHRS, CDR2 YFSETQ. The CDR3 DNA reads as TGCGCCAGCAGCTTGGACAGGGTGCAGGGCTACACCTTC. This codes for CASSLDRVQGYTF.

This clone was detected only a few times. The CDR3 sequence: CASSLSGGGYNEQFF. CDR3 sequence (DNA): TGTGCCAGCAGTTTATCTGGCGGGGGGTACAATGAGCAGTTCTTC. The genes are TRBV28 and TRBJ2-1, with 8 bases matching TRBD2. J lost 4 bases, V lost 1 base, and 3 bases had no gene match. The CDR3 has 15 amino acids. The germline V gene encodes CDR1 MDHEN and CDR2 SYDVKM. Supplemented by reference TRBV28 and TRBJ2-1, the full variable domain reads DVKVTQSSRYLVKRTGEKVFLECVQDMDHENMFWYRQDPGLGLRLIYFSYDVKMKEKGDIPEGYSVSREKKERFSLILESASTNQTSMYLCASSLSGGGYNEQFFGPGTRLTVL.

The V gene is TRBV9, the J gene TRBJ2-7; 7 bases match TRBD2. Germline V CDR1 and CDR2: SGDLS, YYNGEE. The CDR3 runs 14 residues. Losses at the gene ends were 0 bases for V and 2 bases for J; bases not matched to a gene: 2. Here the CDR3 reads CASSVAGTTYEQYF. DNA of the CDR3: TGTGCCAGCAGCGTAGCCGGGACTACCTACGAGCAGTACTTC.